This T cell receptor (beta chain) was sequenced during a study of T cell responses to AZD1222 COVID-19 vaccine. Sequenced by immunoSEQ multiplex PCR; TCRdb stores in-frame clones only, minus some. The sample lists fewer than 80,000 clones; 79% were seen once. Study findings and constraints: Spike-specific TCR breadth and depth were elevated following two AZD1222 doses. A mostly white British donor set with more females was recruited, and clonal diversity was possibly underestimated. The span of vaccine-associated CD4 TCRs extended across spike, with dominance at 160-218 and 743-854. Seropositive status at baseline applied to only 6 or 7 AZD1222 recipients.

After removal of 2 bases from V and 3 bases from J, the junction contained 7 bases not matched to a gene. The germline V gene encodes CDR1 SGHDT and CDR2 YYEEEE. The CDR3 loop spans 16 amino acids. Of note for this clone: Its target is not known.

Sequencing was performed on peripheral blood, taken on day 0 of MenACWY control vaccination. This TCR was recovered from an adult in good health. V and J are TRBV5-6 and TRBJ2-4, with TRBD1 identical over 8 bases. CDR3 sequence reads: CASSFQGAFDKNIQYF. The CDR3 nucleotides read TGTGCCAGCAGCTTCCAGGGGGCCTTCGACAAAAACATTCAGTACTTC.